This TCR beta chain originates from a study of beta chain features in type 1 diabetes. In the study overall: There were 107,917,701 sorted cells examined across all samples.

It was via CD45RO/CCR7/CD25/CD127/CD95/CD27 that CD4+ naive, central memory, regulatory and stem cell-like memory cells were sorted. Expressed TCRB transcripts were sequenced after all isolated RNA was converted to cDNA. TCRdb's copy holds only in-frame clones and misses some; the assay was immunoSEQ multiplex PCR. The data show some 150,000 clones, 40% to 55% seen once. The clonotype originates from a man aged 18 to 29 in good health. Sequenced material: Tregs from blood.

CDR3: CASSLSWDTQYF. CDR3 DNA: TGTGCCAGCAGCCTTAGCTGGGATACGCAGTATTTT. The chain combines TRBV7-2 with TRBJ2-3; no clear D. Germline CDR1 reads SGHTA; CDR2 reads FQGNSA. Trimming left V 5 bases short and J 6 bases short, with 9 bases between. The CDR3 is made up of 12 amino acids. Looking up the rest from reference TRBV7-2 and TRBJ2-3 gives the full variable domain: GAGVSQSPSNKVTEKGKDVELRCDPISGHTALYWYRQSLGQGLEFLIYFQGNSAPDKSGLPSDRFSAERTGGSVSTLTIQRTQQEDSAVYLCASSLSWDTQYFGPGTRLTVL.